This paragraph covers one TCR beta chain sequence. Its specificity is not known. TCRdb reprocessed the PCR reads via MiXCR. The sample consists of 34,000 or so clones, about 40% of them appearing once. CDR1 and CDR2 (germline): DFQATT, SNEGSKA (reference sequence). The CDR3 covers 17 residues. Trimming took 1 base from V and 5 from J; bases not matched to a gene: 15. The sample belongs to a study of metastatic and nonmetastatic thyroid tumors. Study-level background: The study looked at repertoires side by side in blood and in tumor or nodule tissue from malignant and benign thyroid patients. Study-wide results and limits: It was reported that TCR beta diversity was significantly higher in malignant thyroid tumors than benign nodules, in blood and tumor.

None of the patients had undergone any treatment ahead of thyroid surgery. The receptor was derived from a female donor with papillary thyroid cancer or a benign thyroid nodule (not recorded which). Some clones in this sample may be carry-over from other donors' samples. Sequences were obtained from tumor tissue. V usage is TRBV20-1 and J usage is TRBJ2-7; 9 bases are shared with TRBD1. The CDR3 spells CSARGPGAGTGIDEQYF. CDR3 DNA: TGCAGTGCTAGAGGCCCGGGGGCTGGGACAGGGATCGACGAGCAGTACTTC.